The sample holds many counts of the clone carrying this T cell receptor beta chain. Multiplex PCR in two rounds served to amplify TCR beta CDR3 from genomic DNA. First-round PCR used primers specific to each TRBV and TRBJ gene. TCRdb ran MiXCR on the multiplex PCR reads and lists one entry per CDR3 protein. The sample includes over 50,000 distinct CDR3 sequences, about 35% of them seen just once. V lost 2 bases, J lost 7 bases, and 19 bases lay in between. The CDR3 consists of 16 residues. Germline-derived CDR1 and CDR2 are SGHRS and YFSETQ. The data derive from a study of prognosis after radiotherapy for stage I lung cancer. About the research overall: At a biologically effective dose of at least 100 Gy and in 3 to 5 fractions, SBRT was the radiotherapy delivered.

The sequences come from PBMCs, collected before or after stereotactic body radiation therapy (not recorded which). This chain joins TRBV5-1 and TRBJ2-1; D perhaps matches TRBD1 (6 bases). This clonotype was obtained from a donor over 45 with non-small cell lung cancer. The CDR3 nucleotides are TGCGCCAGCAGCTTATTTCCTGTGGACAGTGCTAATGAGCAGTTCTTC. Protein product: CASSLFPVDSANEQFF.